Listed below are T cell receptor beta chains from one sample, sequenced in a study of blood T cell repertoires in COVID-19. Measured with immunoSEQ multiplex PCR; TCRdb has only the in-frame clones, and not every one. This sample has some 210,000 clones, with 65% to 85% found just once. Sequencing was carried out using peripheral blood. All receptors derive from a middle-aged man with active or convalescent COVID-19. CDR3s include the opening cysteine and the closing phenylalanine or tryptophan. A D gene is named only where the DNA matches it firmly. Part of the rows lack a size; the others show once, few, many or a class for expanded clones.

.	TRBJ2-7	TRBV5-8	.	TGTGCCAGCAGACCCGGGGTGGCCTACGAGCAGTACTTC	CASRPGVAYEQYF
.	TRBJ2-3	TRBV21-1	.	TGTGCCAGCAGCAAATTGAGTCCAGCGGGAGTTGTCGGCACGCAGTATTTT	CASSKLSPAGVVGTQYF
.	TRBJ2-7	TRBV7-9	.	TGTGCCAGCAGCCCAAGGGCAGGGGAGTACGAGCAGTACTTC	CASSPRAGEYEQYF
.	TRBJ1-1	TRBV27	.	TGTGCCAGCAGTTTCGAACAGGGTTTCACTGAAGCTTTCTTT	CASSFEQGFTEAFF
once	TRBJ1-3	TRBV25-1	TRBD1	TGTGCCAGCAGTGAAAGGACAGGGACCAGCGCTGGAAACACCATATATTTT	CASSERTGTSAGNTIYF
.	TRBJ2-7	TRBV15	.	TGTGCCACCAGCTACTCCATCGGAGGTTTCTCCTACGAGCAGTACTTC	CATSYSIGGFSYEQYF
.	TRBJ2-1	TRBV30	TRBD1	TGTGCCTGGAGCCGGGACAGGGCTTACAATGAGCAGTTCTTC	CAWSRDRAYNEQFF
.	TRBJ2-1	TRBV27	.	TGTGCCAGCAGTTTGGACTGGCGTGGGAATGAGCAGTTCTTC	CASSLDWRGNEQFF
.	TRBJ2-1	TRBV12-5	TRBD2	TGTGCTAGTGGTCCCCCCAGCGGGACTTACAATGAGCAGTTCTTC	CASGPPSGTYNEQFF
.	TRBJ1-4	TRBV9	TRBD1	TGTGCCAGCGGTAGACAGGGGAACGAAAAACTGTTTTTT	CASGRQGNEKLFF
.	TRBJ2-5	TRBV7-9	.	TGTGCCAGCAGCTTATCCCAGGCCGGCCCAGGGACCCAGTACTTC	CASSLSQAGPGTQYF
few	TRBJ2-7	TRBV7-9	TRBD1	TGTGCCAGCAGCCACCCGGGACAGGGTAGGAACGAGCAGTACTTC	CASSHPGQGRNEQYF
.	TRBJ1-1	TRBV5-1	.	TGCGCCAGCAGCTCCGGGGGTCTATGGGCTTTCTTT	CASSSGGLWAFF
.	TRBJ2-7	TRBV30	.	TGTGCCCAGAAGACAGACTCCTACGAGCAGTACTTC	CAQKTDSYEQYF
.	TRBJ1-1	TRBV23-1	.	TGCGCCAGCAGTCATCCGGTAAGGGGAGCTTTCTTT	CASSHPVRGAFF
.	TRBJ1-2	TRBV7-2	TRBD1	TGTGCCAGCAGCTTAGCTTGGTCAGGGGGAAAATATGGCTACACCTTC	CASSLAWSGGKYGYTF
once	TRBJ1-4	TRBV20-1	.	TGCAGTGCTGAAACAGAAAAAAAACTGTTTTTT	CSAETEKKLFF
.	TRBJ1-1	TRBV5-1	.	TGCGCCAGCAGCTTATCCGGGAACTATGAAGCTTTCTTT	CASSLSGNYEAFF
.	TRBJ2-1	TRBV9	TRBD2	TGTGCCAGCAGCCCTCGGACTAGCGGGGCCTACAATGAGCAGTTCTTC	CASSPRTSGAYNEQFF
.	TRBJ1-3	TRBV5-1	.	TGCGCCAGCAGAAGGGAGGGGACCTCTGGAAACACCATATATTTT	CASRREGTSGNTIYF
.	TRBJ2-3	TRBV19	TRBD1	TGTGCCAGTAGTCCGTGGACAGGGGGCACAGATACGCAGTATTTT	CASSPWTGGTDTQYF
.	TRBJ2-1	TRBV5-6	TRBD1	TGTGCCAGCGGACAGGGGGCAGATGAGCAGTTCTTC	CASGQGADEQFF
.	TRBJ2-3	TRBV24-1	TRBD1	TGTGCCACCAGTGACTTCACAGGGGGTAGAACAGATACGCAGTATTTT	CATSDFTGGRTDTQYF
many	TRBJ1-2	TRBV6-2/TRBV6-3	TRBD1	TGTGCCAGCAGTCCCGGACAGGGAGGAGGCTACACCTTC	CASSPGQGGGYTF
.	TRBJ1-5	TRBV28	.	TGTGCCAGCAGACGTAGAGCCCGGGGGAGCAATCAGCCCCAGCATTTT	CASRRRARGSNQPQHF
.	TRBJ2-7	TRBV5-1	TRBD1	TGCGCCAGCCGACCTGGACAGGAGCTATACGAGCAGTACTTC	CASRPGQELYEQYF
once	TRBJ1-4	TRBV9	.	TGTGCCAGCAGCGTCCGGACCGGGAGAGGAGAAAAACTGTTTTTT	CASSVRTGRGEKLFF
.	TRBJ1-1	TRBV12-3/TRBV12-4	.	TGTGCCAGCACCGCGGCGGATGAAGCTTTCTTT	CASTAADEAFF
.	TRBJ1-1	TRBV5-1	.	TGCGCCAGCATCTTTTACGCTGGCGGTGAAGCTTTCTTT	CASIFYAGGEAFF
.	TRBJ1-1	TRBV30	.	TGTGCCTGGAGTGTCGGCGGGGGCTCCTCGGGGACTGAAGCTTTCTTT	CAWSVGGGSSGTEAFF
.	TRBJ2-3	TRBV29-1	.	TGCAGCGTGTCTTATGCGGGATCTAGTACAGATACGCAGTATTTT	CSVSYAGSSTDTQYF
.	TRBJ1-2	TRBV6-5	.	TGTGCCAGCAGTTACAGGCAGACCAGGGGCTATGGCTACACCTTC	CASSYRQTRGYGYTF
.	TRBJ1-4	TRBV9	TRBD1	TGTGCCAGCAGCTCACGCTCGGGACAGAGGAATGAAAAACTGTTTTTT	CASSSRSGQRNEKLFF
.	TRBJ1-1	TRBV10-1	.	TGCGCCAGCAGTGAGTCCCAGGGCCGTACCCTGGCTTTCTTT	CASSESQGRTLAFF
.	TRBJ2-1	TRBV30	.	TGTACCTGGAGTGCGGAGGACGGTTCCTACAATGAGCAGTTCTTC	CTWSAEDGSYNEQFF
once	TRBJ2-1	TRBV18	TRBD2	TGTGCCAGCTCACCGGATCGGGAGGAGGATGAGCAGTTCTTC	CASSPDREEDEQFF
.	TRBJ1-5	TRBV7-8	TRBD1	TGTGCCAGCAGCCTCGATGCCGGCCAGGGGGAGACCTTGTTCGTCGGGTATAGCAATCAGCCCCAGCATTTT	CASSLDAGQGETLFVGYSNQPQHF
.	TRBJ2-7	TRBV7-2	TRBD2	TGTGCCAGCAGCTTGGATAGCGGGGGCCGCTCCTACGAGCAGTACTTC	CASSLDSGGRSYEQYF
.	TRBJ1-1	TRBV7-9	TRBD1	TGTGCCAGCAGTTTCGGACAGGGTCGGTACACTGAAGCTTTCTTT	CASSFGQGRYTEAFF
.	TRBJ2-7	TRBV9	.	TGTGCCAGCAGCTCACGTCCACACGGAGGTTACGAGCAGTACTTC	CASSSRPHGGYEQYF
.	TRBJ2-2	TRBV9	TRBD2	TGTGCCAGCAGCGTAGTGGCTAGCGGGAGTACTCCCTTCGACACCGGGGAGCTGTTTTTT	CASSVVASGSTPFDTGELFF
.	TRBJ2-2	TRBV11-3	.	TGTGCCAGCAGCTGGGGGGCTGGGAGGGCTCCGAACACCGGGGAGCTGTTTTTT	CASSWGAGRAPNTGELFF
.	TRBJ1-4	TRBV7-9	TRBD1	TGTGCCAGCAGCTTCGGGACAGCAACTAATGAAAAACTGTTTTTT	CASSFGTATNEKLFF
.	TRBJ1-3	TRBV27	TRBD1	TGTGCCAGCAGTCGACAGGGGTGGACTGGAAACACCATATATTTT	CASSRQGWTGNTIYF
.	TRBJ1-2	TRBV4-1	.	TGCGCCAGCAGCCAAGAGGGCCAGGCACCTCGTACCGCCTTC	CASSQEGQAPRTAF
few	TRBJ1-1	TRBV6-2/TRBV6-3	TRBD1	TGTGCCAGCAGTTACCCCGGACAGGGGAATGAAGCTTTCTTT	CASSYPGQGNEAFF
.	TRBJ2-1	TRBV6-5	.	TGTGCCAGCAGTCCCGCAGGGTACAATGAGCAGTTCTTC	CASSPAGYNEQFF
once	TRBJ2-1	TRBV27	TRBD1	TGTGCCAGCAGTTCGGCTTGGGACAGACAGTTCTTC	CASSSAWDRQFF
.	TRBJ1-6	TRBV6-5	.	TGTGCCAGCAAGGAGCGGGGATGGAATTCACCCCTCCACTTT	CASKERGWNSPLHF
.	TRBJ1-2	TRBV10-3	.	TGTGCCATCAGTGGCGGGGTCCTTAACTATGGCTACACCTTC	CAISGGVLNYGYTF
.	TRBJ1-5	TRBV19	.	TGTGCCAGTAGTACAATATACCGGGACAATAGCAATCAGCCCCAGCATTTT	CASSTIYRDNSNQPQHF
.	TRBJ2-1	TRBV4-1	.	TGCGCCAGCAGCCGAAGGGGATCTTCCTCCTACAATGAGCAGTTCTTC	CASSRRGSSSYNEQFF
few	TRBJ1-5	TRBV30	TRBD1	TGTGCCTGGAACAGGGGGCTTGGGCAGCCCCAGCATTTT	CAWNRGLGQPQHF
.	TRBJ1-1	TRBV28	.	TGTGCCAGCAGTCGGACAGCCTTGAACACTGAAGCTTTCTTT	CASSRTALNTEAFF
few	TRBJ1-4	TRBV28	TRBD1	TGTGCCAGCAGTACAAGGGGGCTTAATGAAAAACTGTTTTTT	CASSTRGLNEKLFF
.	TRBJ2-7	TRBV19	.	TGTGCCAGTAGTGCAGGGCGGTACTCCTACGAGCAGTACTTC	CASSAGRYSYEQYF
.	TRBJ2-2	TRBV5-6	TRBD2	TGTGCCAGCAGCTCGGGACTAGTAACCGGGGAGCTGTTTTTT	CASSSGLVTGELFF
.	TRBJ2-7	TRBV4-1	TRBD1	TGCGCCAGCAGACACTTCTTGTTTTTGGGACAGGTCTTCTACGAGCAGTACTTC	CASRHFLFLGQVFYEQYF
.	TRBJ1-1	TRBV7-3	TRBD1	TGTGCCAGCAGCTTAGCAGGGGGCGAGACTGAAGCTTTCTTT	CASSLAGGETEAFF
.	TRBJ1-1	TRBV29-1	.	TGCAGCGGGGGCAGAGCGAACACTGAAGCTTTCTTT	CSGGRANTEAFF